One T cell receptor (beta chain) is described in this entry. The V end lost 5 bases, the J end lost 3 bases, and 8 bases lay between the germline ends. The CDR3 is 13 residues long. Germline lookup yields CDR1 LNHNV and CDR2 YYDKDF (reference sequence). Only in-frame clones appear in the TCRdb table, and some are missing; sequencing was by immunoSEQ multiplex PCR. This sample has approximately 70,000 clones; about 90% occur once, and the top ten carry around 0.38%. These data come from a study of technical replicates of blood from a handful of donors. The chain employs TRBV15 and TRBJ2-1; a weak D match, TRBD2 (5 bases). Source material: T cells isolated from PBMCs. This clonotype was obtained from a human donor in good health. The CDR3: CATSAGDYNEQFF. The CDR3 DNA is TGTGCCACCAGCGCCGGGGACTACAATGAGCAGTTCTTC.